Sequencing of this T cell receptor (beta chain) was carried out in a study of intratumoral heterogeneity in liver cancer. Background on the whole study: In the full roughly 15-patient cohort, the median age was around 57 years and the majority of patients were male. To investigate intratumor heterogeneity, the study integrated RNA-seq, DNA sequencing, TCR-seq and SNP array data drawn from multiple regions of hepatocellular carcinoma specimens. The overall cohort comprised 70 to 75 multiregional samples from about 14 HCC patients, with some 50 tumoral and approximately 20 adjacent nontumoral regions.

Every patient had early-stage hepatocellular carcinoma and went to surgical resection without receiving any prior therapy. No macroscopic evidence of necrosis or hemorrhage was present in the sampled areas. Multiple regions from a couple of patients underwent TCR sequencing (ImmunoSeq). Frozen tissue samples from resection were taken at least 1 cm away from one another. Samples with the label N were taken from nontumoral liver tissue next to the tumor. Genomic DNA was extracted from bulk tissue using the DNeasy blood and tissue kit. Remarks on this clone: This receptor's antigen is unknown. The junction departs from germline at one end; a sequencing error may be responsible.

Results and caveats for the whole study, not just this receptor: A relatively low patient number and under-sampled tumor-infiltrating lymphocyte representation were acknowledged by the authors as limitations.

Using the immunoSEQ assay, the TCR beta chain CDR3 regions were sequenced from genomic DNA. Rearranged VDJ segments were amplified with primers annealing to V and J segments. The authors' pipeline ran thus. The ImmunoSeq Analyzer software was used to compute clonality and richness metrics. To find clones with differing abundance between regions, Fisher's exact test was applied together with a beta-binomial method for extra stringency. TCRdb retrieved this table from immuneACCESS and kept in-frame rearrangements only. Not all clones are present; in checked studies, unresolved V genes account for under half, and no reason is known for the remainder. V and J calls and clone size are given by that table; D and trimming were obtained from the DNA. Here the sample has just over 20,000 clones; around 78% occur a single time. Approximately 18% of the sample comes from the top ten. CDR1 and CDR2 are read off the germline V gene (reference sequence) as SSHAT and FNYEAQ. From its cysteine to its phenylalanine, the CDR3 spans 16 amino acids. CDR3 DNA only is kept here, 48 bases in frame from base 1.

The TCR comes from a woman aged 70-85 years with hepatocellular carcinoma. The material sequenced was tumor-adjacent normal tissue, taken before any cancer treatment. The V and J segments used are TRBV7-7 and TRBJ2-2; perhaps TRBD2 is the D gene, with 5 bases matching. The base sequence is TGTGCTAGCAGCCCCTCAGCGGCCTCGAACACCGGGGAGCTGTTTTTT. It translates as CASSPSAASNTGELFF.